This T cell receptor beta chain was obtained from a study of blood T cell repertoires in COVID-19. Study in general: T cells, B-cell-depleted T cells, or PBMCs supplied cDNA or gDNA.

This CDR3 is 15 amino acids long. The V gene lost 4 bases and the J gene lost 0 bases, with 9 bases spanning the gap. Germline V gene lookup returns CDR1 KGHSY and CDR2 FQNENV. Per the original data handling: Quantification of nucleated cells was approximated via reference gene primer amplification. The repertoire was sequenced with immunoSEQ multiplex PCR; TCRdb's copy has only in-frame clones and lacks some. V and J calls and clone size are copied from that table; D and trimming were computed from the DNA. The table includes some 270,000 clones, around 89% detected once. The sample comprised peripheral blood. The sequence came from a man under 40 with acute or convalescent COVID-19. V gene TRBV16 combines with J gene TRBJ1-4; D not resolved. The CDR3 DNA reads TGTGCCAGCAGCCCCCTGGCCGCAACTAATGAAAAACTGTTTTTT. Translating it yields CASSPLAATNEKLFF.